Listed below are T cell receptor beta chains from one sample, sequenced in a study of human T cells and chemical hapten exposure. From the RACE reads, TCRdb called clonotypes with MiXCR, one entry per CDR3 protein. Of about 69,000 distinct CDR3 sequences listed, about 9.4% are singletons. Here the sequenced sample was whole blood, taken in connection with sensitization to the hapten diphenylcyclopropenone (DPC). Every receptor here comes from a woman aged 50 to 65 with alopecia areata. Some clones in this sample may be carry-over from other donors' samples. The CDR3 runs from the conserved cysteine through the conserved F or W. The order of the fields is V gene, CDR3 length, J gene, clone size, D gene, CDR3 protein, CDR3 DNA. D genes are given only for firm matches. Only some rows state a clone size, as once, few, many or a class for expanded clones.

V: TRBV4-1
length: 14
J: TRBJ1-2
size: few
D: TRBD1
CDR3: CASSLNRGSDGYTF
DNA: TGCGCCAGCAGCCTGAACAGGGGAAGCGATGGCTACACCTTC

V: TRBV5-1
length: 16
J: TRBJ1-3
size: NA
D: NA
CDR3: CASSLEGGLPGNTIYF
DNA: TGCGCCAGCAGCTTGGAGGGGGGCTTACCTGGAAACACCATATATTTT

V: TRBV7-8
length: 15
J: TRBJ1-2
size: many
D: NA
CDR3: CASSLARVISYGYTF
DNA: TGTGCCAGCAGCTTAGCCCGCGTCATCAGCTATGGCTACACCTTC

V: TRBV3-1
length: 14
J: TRBJ2-4
size: many
D: NA
CDR3: CASSQDLIQNIQYF
DNA: TGTGCCAGCAGCCAAGACCTTATTCAAAACATTCAGTACTTC

V: TRBV7-3
length: 15
J: TRBJ2-5
size: many
D: NA
CDR3: CASSLVQGPQETQYF
DNA: TGTGCCAGCAGCTTAGTCCAGGGGCCGCAGGAGACCCAGTACTTC

V: TRBV20-1
length: 10
J: TRBJ2-5
size: few
D: NA
CDR3: CSARVETQYF
DNA: TGCAGTGCTAGAGTGGAGACCCAGTACTTC

V: TRBV20-1
length: 18
J: TRBJ1-3
size: NA
D: NA
CDR3: CSLRRFTRVRDEGNTIYF
DNA: TGCAGTTTACGTCGTTTTACCCGGGTCAGGGATGAAGGAAACACCATATATTTT

V: TRBV5-1
length: 14
J: TRBJ1-1
size: many
D: NA
CDR3: CASTSDSQGTEAFF
DNA: TGCGCCAGCACCTCGGACAGCCAAGGGACTGAAGCTTTCTTT

V: TRBV29-1
length: 15
J: TRBJ2-4
size: few
D: NA
CDR3: CSVEDFGDTKNIQYF
DNA: TGCAGCGTTGAAGATTTTGGGGACACCAAAAACATTCAGTACTTC

V: TRBV5-1
length: 15
J: TRBJ1-3
size: few
D: NA
CDR3: CASSLATGSGNTIYF
DNA: TGCGCCAGCAGCTTGGCAACAGGGTCTGGAAACACCATATATTTT

V: TRBV20-1
length: 16
J: TRBJ1-6
size: many
D: NA
CDR3: CSATKPDGTDNSPLHF
DNA: TGCAGTGCCACCAAACCAGACGGAACAGATAATTCACCCCTCCACTTT

V: TRBV20-1
length: 14
J: TRBJ1-3
size: few
D: TRBD1
CDR3: CSATRDSSGNTIYF
DNA: TGCAGTGCTACTCGGGACAGCTCTGGAAACACCATATATTTT

V: TRBV5-5
length: 14
J: TRBJ2-5
size: NA
D: NA
CDR3: CASSLSVRRETQYF
DNA: TGTGCCAGCAGCTTATCGGTCAGGAGAGAGACCCAGTACTTC

V: TRBV7-8
length: 12
J: TRBJ2-7
size: few
D: NA
CDR3: CASSPMLLEQYF
DNA: TGTGCCAGCAGCCCCATGCTCCTCGAGCAGTACTTC

V: TRBV12-3/TRBV12-4
length: 12
J: TRBJ1-5
size: medium-sized
D: NA
CDR3: CASGDGNQPQHF
DNA: TGTGCCTCCGGGGATGGCAATCAGCCCCAGCATTTT

V: TRBV29-1
length: 12
J: TRBJ2-3
size: few
D: NA
CDR3: CSMGLVPDTQYF
DNA: TGCAGCATGGGCCTAGTGCCAGATACGCAGTATTTT

V: TRBV10-3
length: 14
J: TRBJ1-2
size: many
D: NA
CDR3: CAISEAGREYGYTF
DNA: TGTGCCATCAGTGAGGCCGGGAGGGAATATGGCTACACCTTC

V: TRBV5-5
length: 12
J: TRBJ1-1
size: NA
D: NA
CDR3: CASSRDGTEAFF
DNA: TGTGCCAGCAGCCGGGACGGAACTGAAGCTTTCTTT

V: TRBV20-1
length: 14
J: TRBJ2-1
size: few
D: TRBD2
CDR3: CSALLAGGYNEQFF
DNA: TGCAGTGCTTTACTAGCGGGAGGCTACAATGAGCAGTTCTTC

V: TRBV20-1
length: 14
J: TRBJ2-1
size: many
D: NA
CDR3: CSASIQGPYNEQFF
DNA: TGCAGTGCTAGTATACAGGGACCCTACAATGAGCAGTTCTTC

V: TRBV19
length: 14
J: TRBJ1-2
size: NA
D: TRBD1
CDR3: CASSPKRDSYGYTF
DNA: TGTGCCAGTAGTCCGAAACGGGACAGCTATGGCTACACCTTC

V: TRBV27
length: 15
J: TRBJ2-1
size: many
D: TRBD2
CDR3: CASSPLAGGQDEQFF
DNA: TGTGCCAGCAGTCCTCTAGCGGGAGGGCAGGATGAGCAGTTCTTC

V: TRBV29-1
length: 11
J: TRBJ1-2
size: many
D: NA
CDR3: CSATQGYGYTF
DNA: TGCAGCGCCACTCAGGGCTATGGCTACACCTTC

V: TRBV6-5
length: 13
J: TRBJ1-6
size: NA
D: NA
CDR3: CASRRGRNSPLHF
DNA: TGTGCCAGCCGCAGGGGCCGGAATTCACCCCTCCACTTT

V: TRBV7-2
length: 17
J: TRBJ2-1
size: few
D: TRBD2
CDR3: CASSPRLAGGLYNEQFF
DNA: TGTGCCAGCAGCCCTAGACTAGCGGGAGGCCTCTACAATGAGCAGTTCTTC

V: TRBV12-3/TRBV12-4
length: 23
J: TRBJ2-4
size: NA
D: TRBD2
CDR3: CASSTEDLRTGDGLAVLGDIQYF
DNA: TGTGCCAGCAGTACCGAAGACCTAAGGACAGGAGACGGACTAGCGGTATTAGGGGACATTCAGTACTTC

V: TRBV29-1
length: 12
J: TRBJ2-5
size: many
D: NA
CDR3: CSVKPGEETQYF
DNA: TGCAGCGTTAAGCCAGGGGAAGAGACCCAGTACTTC

V: TRBV20-1
length: 20
J: TRBJ2-1
size: many
D: TRBD2
CDR3: CSARDLRGLAGSTSYNEQFF
DNA: TGCAGTGCTAGAGATCTGCGGGGACTAGCGGGTTCAACCTCCTACAATGAGCAGTTCTTC

V: TRBV6-6
length: 17
J: TRBJ2-1
size: many
D: TRBD2
CDR3: CASSYSDTSGIYNEQFF
DNA: TGTGCCAGCAGTTACTCGGACACTAGCGGGATCTACAATGAGCAGTTCTTC

V: TRBV7-9
length: 11
J: TRBJ2-7
size: many
D: NA
CDR3: CASSLYYEQYF
DNA: TGTGCCAGCAGCCTCTACTACGAGCAGTACTTC

V: TRBV29-1
length: 15
J: TRBJ2-3
size: few
D: NA
CDR3: CSVEPSGVRVDTQYF
DNA: TGCAGCGTTGAACCCTCGGGAGTCCGCGTAGATACGCAGTATTTT

V: TRBV18
length: 15
J: TRBJ1-5
size: many
D: NA
CDR3: CASSPPGGMGQPQHF
DNA: TGTGCCAGCTCACCGCCTGGGGGCATGGGTCAGCCCCAGCATTTT

V: TRBV6-5
length: 17
J: TRBJ1-5
size: many
D: TRBD1
CDR3: CASSRRPGGSSNQPQHF
DNA: TGTGCCAGCAGCCGTCGTCCAGGGGGATCTAGCAATCAGCCCCAGCATTTT

V: TRBV15
length: 17
J: TRBJ2-1
size: NA
D: TRBD2
CDR3: CASARVALAGVINEQFF
DNA: TGTGCCTCGGCGAGGGTAGCACTAGCGGGAGTTATCAATGAGCAGTTCTTC

V: TRBV19
length: 15
J: TRBJ2-1
size: NA
D: TRBD2
CDR3: CASSLRGVTLNEQFF
DNA: TGTGCCAGTAGCCTCCGGGGGGTAACCCTCAATGAGCAGTTCTTC

V: TRBV10-3
length: 14
J: TRBJ2-1
size: NA
D: NA
CDR3: CAISESRGGNEQFF
DNA: TGTGCCATCAGTGAGTCGAGAGGCGGAAATGAGCAGTTCTTC

V: TRBV18
length: 14
J: TRBJ1-1
size: many
D: NA
CDR3: CASSPDSQNTEAFF
DNA: TGTGCCAGCTCACCGGACAGCCAGAACACTGAAGCTTTCTTT

V: TRBV30
length: 14
J: TRBJ2-3
size: few
D: NA
CDR3: CAWRFGLSTDTQYF
DNA: TGTGCCTGGAGATTCGGTCTTAGCACAGATACGCAGTATTTT

V: TRBV7-9
length: 12
J: TRBJ1-6
size: NA
D: NA
CDR3: CASSRDNSPLHF
DNA: TGTGCCAGCAGCCGGGATAATTCACCCCTCCACTTT

V: TRBV18
length: 18
J: TRBJ2-2
size: many
D: TRBD1
CDR3: CASSPKPGTGKTGGELFF
DNA: TGTGCCAGCTCACCGAAGCCCGGGACAGGAAAGACGGGCGGGGAGCTGTTTTTT

V: TRBV6-1
length: 14
J: TRBJ1-1
size: many
D: NA
CDR3: CASPKGTTGAEAFF
DNA: TGTGCCAGCCCTAAAGGGACCACGGGCGCTGAAGCTTTCTTT

V: TRBV6-6
length: 11
J: TRBJ2-4
size: NA
D: NA
CDR3: CASSLREKGYF
DNA: TGTGCCAGCAGTCTGCGCGAGAAGGGGTACTTC

V: TRBV7-9
length: 10
J: TRBJ2-3
size: NA
D: NA
CDR3: CATSTDTQYF
DNA: TGTGCCACATCCACAGATACGCAGTATTTT

V: TRBV18
length: 15
J: TRBJ1-1
size: few
D: NA
CDR3: CASSPTGQTGTEAFF
DNA: TGTGCCAGCTCACCAACCGGACAGACGGGCACTGAAGCTTTCTTT

V: TRBV7-9
length: 14
J: TRBJ2-3
size: few
D: TRBD2
CDR3: CASSRPGGVDTQYF
DNA: TGTGCCAGCAGCCGCCCGGGAGGGGTGGATACGCAGTATTTT

V: TRBV6-6
length: 13
J: TRBJ2-3
size: many
D: NA
CDR3: CASSYSSGDTQYF
DNA: TGTGCCAGCAGTTACTCTTCAGGGGATACGCAGTATTTT

V: TRBV10-1
length: 15
J: TRBJ2-5
size: many
D: NA
CDR3: CASSETGAEQETQYF
DNA: TGCGCCAGCAGTGAGACAGGAGCCGAACAAGAGACCCAGTACTTC

V: TRBV18
length: 18
J: TRBJ2-1
size: many
D: NA
CDR3: CASSPPPASSGAYNEQFF
DNA: TGTGCCAGCTCACCACCACCCGCCTCGAGCGGAGCCTACAATGAGCAGTTCTTC

V: TRBV12-3/TRBV12-4
length: 13
J: TRBJ2-3
size: few
D: NA
CDR3: CASGGGLTDTQYF
DNA: TGTGCCAGTGGAGGGGGGCTCACAGATACGCAGTATTTT